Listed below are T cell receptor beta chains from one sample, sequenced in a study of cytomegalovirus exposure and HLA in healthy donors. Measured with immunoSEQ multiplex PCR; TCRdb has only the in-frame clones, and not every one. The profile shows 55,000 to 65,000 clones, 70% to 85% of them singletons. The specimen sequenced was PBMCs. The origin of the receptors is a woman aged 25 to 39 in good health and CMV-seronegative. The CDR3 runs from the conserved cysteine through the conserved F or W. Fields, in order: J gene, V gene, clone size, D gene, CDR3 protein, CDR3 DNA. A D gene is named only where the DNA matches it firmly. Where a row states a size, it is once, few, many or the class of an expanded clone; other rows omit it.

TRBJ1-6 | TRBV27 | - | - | CASSFDIEYNSPLHF | TGTGCCAGCAGTTTCGACATAGAATATAATTCACCCCTCCACTTT
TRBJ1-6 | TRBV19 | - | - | CASSIGRASSYNSPLHF | TGTGCCAGTAGTATTGGGAGGGCAAGCTCCTATAATTCACCCCTCCACTTT
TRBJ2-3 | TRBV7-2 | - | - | CASSLGLSGIDTQYF | TGTGCCAGCAGCTTAGGCCTCTCAGGCATAGATACGCAGTATTTT
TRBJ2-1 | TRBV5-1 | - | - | CASSLGATGKGGEQFF | TGCGCCAGCAGCTTGGGGGCGACGGGAAAGGGCGGGGAGCAGTTCTTC
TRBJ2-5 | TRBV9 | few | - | CASSVGTMETQYF | TGTGCCAGCAGCGTAGGGACTATGGAGACCCAGTACTTC
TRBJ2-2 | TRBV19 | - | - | CASSMSQGPIHTGELFF | TGTGCCAGTAGTATGTCCCAGGGGCCAATTCACACCGGGGAGCTGTTTTTT
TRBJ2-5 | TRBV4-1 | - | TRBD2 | CASSQDRAGGPLGHF | TGCGCCAGCAGCCAAGATCGGGCGGGAGGCCCCTTAGGACACTTC
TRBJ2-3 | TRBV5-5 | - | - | CASTLLLGPSTDTQYF | TGTGCCAGCACCCTCCTACTAGGGCCTAGCACAGATACGCAGTATTTT
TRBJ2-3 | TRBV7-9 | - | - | CASSSGSQGADTQYF | TGTGCCAGCAGCTCCGGGTCCCAAGGAGCAGATACGCAGTATTTT
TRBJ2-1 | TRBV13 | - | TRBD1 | CASSSWTGYNEQFF | TGTGCCAGCAGCTCTTGGACAGGATACAATGAGCAGTTCTTC
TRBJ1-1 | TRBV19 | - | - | CASSITVMNTEAFF | TGTGCCAGTAGTATTACAGTTATGAACACTGAAGCTTTCTTT
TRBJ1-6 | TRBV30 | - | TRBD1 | CAWSPGTDNSPLHF | TGTGCCTGGAGTCCCGGGACAGATAATTCACCCCTCCACTTT
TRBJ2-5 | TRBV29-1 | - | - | CSVEGRTDPSETQYF | TGCAGCGTTGAAGGGAGGACGGACCCCTCCGAGACCCAGTACTTC
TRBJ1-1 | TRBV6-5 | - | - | CASSYRAGRGEAFF | TGTGCCAGCAGTTACCGGGCAGGGAGGGGAGAAGCTTTCTTT
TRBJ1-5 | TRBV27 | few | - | CASSLSRNSNQPQHF | TGTGCCAGCAGTTTATCGAGGAATAGCAATCAGCCCCAGCATTTT
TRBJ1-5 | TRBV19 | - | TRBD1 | CASSSRGFGQPQHF | TGTGCCAGTAGTAGCAGGGGGTTTGGTCAGCCCCAGCATTTT
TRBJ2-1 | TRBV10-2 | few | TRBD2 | CASSESGTNTLYNEQFF | TGCGCCAGCAGTGAGTCGGGGACTAACACCCTCTACAATGAGCAGTTCTTC
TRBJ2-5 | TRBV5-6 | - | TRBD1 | CASSSLGQGEETQYF | TGTGCCAGCAGCTCTCTGGGACAGGGGGAAGAGACCCAGTACTTC
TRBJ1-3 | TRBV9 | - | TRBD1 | CASSAQGYSGNTIYF | TGTGCCAGCAGCGCACAGGGGTATTCCGGAAACACCATATATTTT
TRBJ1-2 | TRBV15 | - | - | CATSSTNYGYTF | TGTGCCACCAGCAGTACTAACTATGGCTACACCTTC
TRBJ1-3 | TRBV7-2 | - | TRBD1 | CASSLPYLRGHGNTIYF | TGTGCCAGCAGCCTCCCGTACTTGAGGGGGCATGGAAACACCATATATTTT
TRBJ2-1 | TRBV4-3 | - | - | CASSQEAKNNEQFF | TGCGCCAGCAGCCAAGAGGCCAAGAACAATGAGCAGTTCTTC
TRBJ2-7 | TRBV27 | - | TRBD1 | CASSTYLGQGPDEQYF | TGTGCCAGCAGTACTTACCTTGGACAGGGGCCGGACGAGCAGTACTTC
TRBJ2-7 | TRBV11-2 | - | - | CASSSMFQGNSYEQYF | TGTGCCAGCAGCTCGATGTTCCAGGGGAACTCCTACGAGCAGTACTTC
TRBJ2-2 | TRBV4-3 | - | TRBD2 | CASSPGLAGAFGGELFF | TGCGCCAGCAGCCCGGGACTAGCGGGAGCGTTCGGCGGGGAGCTGTTTTTT
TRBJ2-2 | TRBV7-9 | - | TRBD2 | CASSLAGVNTGELFF | TGTGCCAGCAGTCTAGCGGGCGTAAACACCGGGGAGCTGTTTTTT
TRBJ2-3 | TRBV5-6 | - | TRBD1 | CASSTGTAVRTDTQYF | TGTGCCAGCAGCACTGGGACAGCGGTACGTACAGATACGCAGTATTTT
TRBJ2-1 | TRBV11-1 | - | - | CASSITRDSLSGNEQFF | TGTGCCAGCAGCATTACACGGGACTCCCTGTCGGGCAATGAGCAGTTCTTC
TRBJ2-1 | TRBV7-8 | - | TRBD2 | CASSPGVLAGVYSYNEQFF | TGTGCCAGCAGCCCAGGAGTACTAGCGGGAGTTTACTCCTACAATGAGCAGTTCTTC
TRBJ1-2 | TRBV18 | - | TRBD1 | CASSPGTGLMEGYTF | TGTGCCAGCTCACCAGGGACAGGATTGATGGAGGGCTACACCTTC
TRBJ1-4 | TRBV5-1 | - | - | CASSLGAGGGTNGKLFF | TGCGCCAGCAGCCTCGGCGCTGGGGGGGGCACTAATGGAAAACTGTTTTTT
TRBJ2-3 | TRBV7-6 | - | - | CASSLKGDTQYF | TGTGCCAGCAGCTTAAAGGGGGATACGCAGTATTTT
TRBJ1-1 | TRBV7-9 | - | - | CASSFHSSDTEAFF | TGTGCCAGCAGCTTCCACAGCTCGGACACTGAAGCTTTCTTT
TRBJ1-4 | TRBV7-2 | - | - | CASSLVLAPVNEKLFF | TGTGCCAGCAGCTTAGTTCTCGCCCCGGTTAATGAAAAACTGTTTTTT
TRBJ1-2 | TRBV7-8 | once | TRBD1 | CASSSWTTTGGRGYTF | TGTGCCAGCAGCTCGTGGACCACGACAGGGGGCCGTGGCTACACCTTC
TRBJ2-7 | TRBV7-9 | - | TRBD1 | CASSSGGGDRGSYEQYF | TGTGCCAGCAGCTCAGGAGGCGGGGACAGGGGATCCTACGAGCAGTACTTC
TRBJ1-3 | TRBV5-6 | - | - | CASSLDRTGNTIYF | TGTGCCAGCAGCTTGGACAGAACTGGAAACACCATATATTTT
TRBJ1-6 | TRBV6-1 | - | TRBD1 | CASSWDRVENSPLHF | TGTGCCAGCTCTTGGGACAGGGTTGAAAATTCACCCCTCCACTTT
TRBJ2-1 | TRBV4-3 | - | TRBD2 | CASSQGTSYNEQFF | TGCGCCAGCAGCCAAGGGACTAGCTACAATGAGCAGTTCTTC
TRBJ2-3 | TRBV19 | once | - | CASSISAGRGSDTQYF | TGTGCCAGTAGTATTTCGGCGGGACGGGGCTCAGATACGCAGTATTTT
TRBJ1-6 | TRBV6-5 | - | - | CASSYSDKINSPLHF | TGTGCCAGCAGTTACTCGGACAAAATCAATTCACCCCTCCACTTT
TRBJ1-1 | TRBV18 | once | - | CASSQGPEGNTEAFF | TGTGCCAGCTCACAGGGTCCGGAGGGGAACACTGAAGCTTTCTTT
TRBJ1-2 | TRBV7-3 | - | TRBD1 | CASSSDRARGNGYTF | TGTGCCAGCAGTTCCGACAGGGCTAGGGGTAATGGCTACACCTTC
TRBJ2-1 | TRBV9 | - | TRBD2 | CASSPTGTSGNEQFF | TGTGCCAGCAGCCCTACCGGGACTAGCGGCAATGAGCAGTTCTTC
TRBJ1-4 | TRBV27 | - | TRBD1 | CASSFPTGPNEKLFF | TGTGCCAGCAGTTTCCCGACAGGGCCTAATGAAAAACTGTTTTTT
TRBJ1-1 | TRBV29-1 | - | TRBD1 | CSVGAGGLNTEAFF | TGCAGCGTGGGGGCAGGGGGGCTGAACACTGAAGCTTTCTTT
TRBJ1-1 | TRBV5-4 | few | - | CASSLDSWNTEAFF | TGTGCCAGCAGTTTGGACAGTTGGAACACTGAAGCTTTCTTT
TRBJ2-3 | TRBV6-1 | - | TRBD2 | CASSETESSGRRTTQYF | TGTGCCAGCAGTGAAACCGAGTCTAGCGGGAGGAGGACGACGCAGTATTTT
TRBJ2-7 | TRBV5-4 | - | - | CASSPAPVGGYEQYF | TGTGCCAGCAGCCCGGCGCCCGTAGGCGGTTACGAGCAGTACTTC
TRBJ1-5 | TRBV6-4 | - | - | CASSEDNNQPQHF | TGTGCCAGCAGTGAGGACAACAATCAGCCCCAGCATTTT
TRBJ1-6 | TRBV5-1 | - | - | CASSLKAGPSSPLHF | TGCGCCAGCAGCTTGAAGGCAGGGCCGAGTTCACCCCTCCACTTT
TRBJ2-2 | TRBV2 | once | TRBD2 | CASSEVAGDYTGELFF | TGTGCCAGCAGTGAAGTAGCGGGGGACTACACCGGGGAGCTGTTTTTT
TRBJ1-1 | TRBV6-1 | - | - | CASRDLYGGTEAFF | TGTGCCAGTCGAGATTTATATGGAGGAACTGAAGCTTTCTTT